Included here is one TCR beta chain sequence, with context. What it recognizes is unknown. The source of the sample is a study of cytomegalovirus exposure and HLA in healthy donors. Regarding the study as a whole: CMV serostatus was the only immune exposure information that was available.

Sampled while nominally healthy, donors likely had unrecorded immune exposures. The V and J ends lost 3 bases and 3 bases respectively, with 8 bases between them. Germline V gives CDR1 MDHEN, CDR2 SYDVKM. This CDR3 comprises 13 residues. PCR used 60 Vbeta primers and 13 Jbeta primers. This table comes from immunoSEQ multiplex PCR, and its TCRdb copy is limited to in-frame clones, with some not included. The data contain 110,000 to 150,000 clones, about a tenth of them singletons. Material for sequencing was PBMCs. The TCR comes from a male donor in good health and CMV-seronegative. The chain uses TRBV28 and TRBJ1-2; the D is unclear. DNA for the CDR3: TGTGCCAGCAGTTTCACAGTTCACTATGGCTACACCTTC. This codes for CASSFTVHYGYTF.